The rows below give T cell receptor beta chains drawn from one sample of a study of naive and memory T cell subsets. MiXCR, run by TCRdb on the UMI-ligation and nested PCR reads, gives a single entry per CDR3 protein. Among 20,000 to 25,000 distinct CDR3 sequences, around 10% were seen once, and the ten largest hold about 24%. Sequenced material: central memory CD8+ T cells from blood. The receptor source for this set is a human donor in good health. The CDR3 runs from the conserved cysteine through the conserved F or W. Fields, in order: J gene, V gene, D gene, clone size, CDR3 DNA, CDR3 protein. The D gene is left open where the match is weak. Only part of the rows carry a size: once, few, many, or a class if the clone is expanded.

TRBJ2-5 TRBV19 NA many TGTGCCAGTAGTATAGATGTGACACCCGACTACCAAGAGACCCAGTACTTC CASSIDVTPDYQETQYF
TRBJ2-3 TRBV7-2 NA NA TGTGCCAGCAGAGAGGCGGGCACAGATACGCAGTATTTT CASREAGTDTQYF
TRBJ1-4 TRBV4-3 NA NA TGCGCCAGCAGCCAAGACGGGACGGCCACGCTTAATGAAAAACTGTTTTTT CASSQDGTATLNEKLFF
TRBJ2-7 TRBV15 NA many TGTGCCACCAGCAGAGAAGTTAGTTTCTCCTACGAGCAGTACTTC CATSREVSFSYEQYF
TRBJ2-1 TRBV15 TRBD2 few TGTGCCACCAGCAGAGGAGCGGGAGGCCTCAATGAGCAGTTCTTC CATSRGAGGLNEQFF
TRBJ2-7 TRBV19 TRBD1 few TGTGCCACCCGACGGACAGGGCACTACGAGCAGTACTTC CATRRTGHYEQYF
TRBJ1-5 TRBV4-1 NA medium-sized TGCGCCAGCAGCCAAGATCCAGGGTGGGGTCAGCCCCAGCATTTT CASSQDPGWGQPQHF
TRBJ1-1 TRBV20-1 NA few TGCAGTGCCAGGTGGGAGGGTGGTGACACTGAAGCTTTCTTT CSARWEGGDTEAFF
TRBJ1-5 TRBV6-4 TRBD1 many TGTGCCAGCAGTGACTCGACAGGGGGCCAGCCCCAGCATTTT CASSDSTGGQPQHF
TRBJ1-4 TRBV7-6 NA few TGTGCCAGCAGCCGTACGGACCTCGTTGATGAAAAACTGTTTTTT CASSRTDLVDEKLFF
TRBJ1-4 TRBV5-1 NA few TGCGCCAGCAGCTTGGTAGTCCAGGCTCCTAATGAAAAACTGTTTTTT CASSLVVQAPNEKLFF
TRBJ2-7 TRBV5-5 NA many TGTGCCAGCAGCTTGGGGGGGATCTCTGGAGAGCAGTACTTC CASSLGGISGEQYF
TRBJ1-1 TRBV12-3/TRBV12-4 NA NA TGTGCCAGCAGTTTGAACAGGATAACTGAAGCTTTCTTT CASSLNRITEAFF
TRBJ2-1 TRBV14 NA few TGTGCCAGCAGCCAAGTCGGGAGCTCCTACAATGAGCAGTTCTTC CASSQVGSSYNEQFF
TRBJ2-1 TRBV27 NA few TGTGCCAGCAGCTCAGGGAGTAGTGAGCAGTTCTTC CASSSGSSEQFF
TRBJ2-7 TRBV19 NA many TGTGCCAGTTCCCCAGGCGACGGACCAGCCTACGAGCAGTACTTC CASSPGDGPAYEQYF
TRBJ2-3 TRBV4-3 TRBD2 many TGCGCCAGCAGCCAAGATTACGCGGGAGGGCCGGATACGCAGTATTTT CASSQDYAGGPDTQYF
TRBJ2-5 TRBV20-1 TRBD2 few TGCAGTGCTAGGGACGAGGGAGGGTGGGAGACCCAGTACTTC CSARDEGGWETQYF
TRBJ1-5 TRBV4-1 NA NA TGCGCCAGCAGCCGAACAGGGTCGGATCAGCCCCAGCATTTT CASSRTGSDQPQHF
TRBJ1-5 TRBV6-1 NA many TGTGCCAGCAGCCTCTCGGGGGAGGTAGAGCCCCAGCATTTT CASSLSGEVEPQHF
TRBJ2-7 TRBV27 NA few TGTGCCAGCAGTTTAGCCGGCCATCGAGAGCAGTACTTC CASSLAGHREQYF
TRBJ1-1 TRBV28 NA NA TGTGCCAGCGCCGGTTGGGAGACAGAAGCTTTCTTT CASAGWETEAFF
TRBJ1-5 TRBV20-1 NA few TGCAGTGCTAGAGACAGGGTTGGGAATCAGCCCCAGCATTTT CSARDRVGNQPQHF
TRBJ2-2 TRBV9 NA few TGTGCCAGCAGCGTAGTGACCGGGGAGCTGTTTTTT CASSVVTGELFF
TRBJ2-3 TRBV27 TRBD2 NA TGTGCCAGCAGTTTATGGCTAGCGGGAGTAGGGAATACGCAGTATTTT CASSLWLAGVGNTQYF
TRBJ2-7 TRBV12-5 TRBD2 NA TGTGCTAGTGGTCCAGGCGGGAGCGCCTACGAGCAGTACTTC CASGPGGSAYEQYF
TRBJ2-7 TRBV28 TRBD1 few TGTGCCAGCAGCCAACCTTGGACAGGGCACTACGAGCAGTACTTC CASSQPWTGHYEQYF
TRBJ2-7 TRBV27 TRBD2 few TGTGCCAGCAGTCTTTTACTAGCGGGATCCTACGAGCAGTACTTC CASSLLLAGSYEQYF
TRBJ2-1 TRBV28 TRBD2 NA TGTGCCAGCAGGTCCGGGACTAGCGGGAGTTTTTTCCATGAGCAGTTCTTC CASRSGTSGSFFHEQFF
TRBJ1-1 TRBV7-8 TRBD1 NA TGTGCCAGCAGCGTACCGGGACAGGGACCTATGAACACTGAAGCTTTCTTT CASSVPGQGPMNTEAFF
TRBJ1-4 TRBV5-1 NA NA TGCGCCAGCAGCGAGGCGTGGCTCTCTGGTGAAAAACTGTTTTTT CASSEAWLSGEKLFF
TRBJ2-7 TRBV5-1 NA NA TGCGCCAGCACCCCCCCGGACTCGGGGACTGGCGAGCAGTACTTC CASTPPDSGTGEQYF
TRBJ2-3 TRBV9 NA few TGTGCCAGCAGCGTAGATTCGGGGACCCTAAACACAGATACGCAGTATTTT CASSVDSGTLNTDTQYF
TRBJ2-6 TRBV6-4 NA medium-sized TGTGCCAGCAGTGTGGACTCTGGGGCCAACGTCCTGACTTTC CASSVDSGANVLTF
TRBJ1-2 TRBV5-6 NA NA TGTGCCAGCAGCCTTATAACAGGAGTCTATGGCTACACCTTC CASSLITGVYGYTF
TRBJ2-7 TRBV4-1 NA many TGCGCCAGCAGCCGAACCGGGACCGCTACCTACGAGCAGTACTTC CASSRTGTATYEQYF
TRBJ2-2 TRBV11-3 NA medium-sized TGTGCCAGCAGCTTAGATTTCGCCGGGGAGCTGTTTTTT CASSLDFAGELFF
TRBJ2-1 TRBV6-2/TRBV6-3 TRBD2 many TGTGCCAGCAGTTTGCGACTAGCGGGAGGAAATGAGCAGTTCTTC CASSLRLAGGNEQFF
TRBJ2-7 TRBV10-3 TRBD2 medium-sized TGTGCCATCAATGGGGACTATTCCTACGAGCAGTACTTC CAINGDYSYEQYF
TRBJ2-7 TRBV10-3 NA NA TGTGCCATCAGTGACAGCTCCTACGAGCAGTACTTC CAISDSSYEQYF
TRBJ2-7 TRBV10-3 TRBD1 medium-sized TGTGCCATCAGTGAGACAGGGGCCTACGAGCAGTACTTC CAISETGAYEQYF
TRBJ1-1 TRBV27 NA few TGTGCCAGCAGTCCCTCACACAGGACTGAAGCTTTCTTT CASSPSHRTEAFF
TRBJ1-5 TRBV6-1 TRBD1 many TGTGCCAGCAGTGAGGGGACAGAGAATCAGCCCCAGCATTTT CASSEGTENQPQHF
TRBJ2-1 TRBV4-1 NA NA TGCGCCAGCAGCCCCGATGTTTTGGCCCGTGAGCAGTTCTTC CASSPDVLAREQFF
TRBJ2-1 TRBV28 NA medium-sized TGTGCCAGCAGTCCACTCAGATTCGACAATGAGCAGTTCTTC CASSPLRFDNEQFF
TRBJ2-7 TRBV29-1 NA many TGCAGCGTGGACGGGGGAGACTACGAGCAGTACTTC CSVDGGDYEQYF
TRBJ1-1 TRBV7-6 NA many TGTGCCAGCAGCGCCCAGTCAGGAGGAACTGAAGCTTTCTTT CASSAQSGGTEAFF
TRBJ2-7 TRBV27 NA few TGTGCCAGCAGTTTCCTTGGCGAGCAGTACTTC CASSFLGEQYF
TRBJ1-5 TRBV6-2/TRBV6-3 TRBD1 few TGTGCCAGCAGTTACTCGCCGGACAGGGTGAACGAGCCCCAGCATTTT CASSYSPDRVNEPQHF
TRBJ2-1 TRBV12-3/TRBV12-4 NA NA TGTGCCATCGTCTATTTGGCTAGGTTGGGCAATGAGCAGTTCTTC CAIVYLARLGNEQFF
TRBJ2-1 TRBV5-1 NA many TGCGCCAGCAGCTTGGCCGTAAATGAGCAGTTCTTC CASSLAVNEQFF
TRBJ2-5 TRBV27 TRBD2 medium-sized TGTGCCAGCAGTTTATCGCTAGCGGAAACCCAAGAGACCCAGTACTTC CASSLSLAETQETQYF
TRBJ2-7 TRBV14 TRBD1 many TGTGCCAGCAGCCACTACGGACAGGGGAGGAACGAGCAGTACTTC CASSHYGQGRNEQYF
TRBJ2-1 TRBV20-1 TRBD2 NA TGCAGTGCTCCGACTAGCGGGAGGCACAATGAGCAGTTCTTC CSAPTSGRHNEQFF
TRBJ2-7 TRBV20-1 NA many TGCAGTGCTCAGGATGCCTACGAGCAGTACTTC CSAQDAYEQYF
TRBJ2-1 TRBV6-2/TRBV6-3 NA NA TGTGCCAGCAGTTTCACGAGTGCTGAGCAGTTCTTC CASSFTSAEQFF
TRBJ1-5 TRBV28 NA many TGTGCCAGCAGTCCGATCAGGGGTGCAAATCAGCCCCAGCATTTT CASSPIRGANQPQHF